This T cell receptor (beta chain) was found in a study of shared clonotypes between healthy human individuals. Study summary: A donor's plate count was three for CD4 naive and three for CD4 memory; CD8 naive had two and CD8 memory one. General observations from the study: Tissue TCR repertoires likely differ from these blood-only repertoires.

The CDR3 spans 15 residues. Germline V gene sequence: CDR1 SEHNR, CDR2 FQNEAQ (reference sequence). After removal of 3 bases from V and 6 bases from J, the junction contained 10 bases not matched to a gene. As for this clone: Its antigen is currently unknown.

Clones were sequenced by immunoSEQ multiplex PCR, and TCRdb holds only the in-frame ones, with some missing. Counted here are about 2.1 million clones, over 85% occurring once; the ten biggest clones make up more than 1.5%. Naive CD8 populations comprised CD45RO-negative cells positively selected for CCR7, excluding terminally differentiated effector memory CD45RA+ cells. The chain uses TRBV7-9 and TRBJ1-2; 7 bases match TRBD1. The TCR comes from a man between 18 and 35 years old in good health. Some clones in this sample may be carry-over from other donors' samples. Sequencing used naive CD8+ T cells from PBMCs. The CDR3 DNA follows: TGTGCCAGCAGCTTTACAGGGGCCGGGGCGGATGGCTACACCTTC. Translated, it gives CASSFTGAGADGYTF.